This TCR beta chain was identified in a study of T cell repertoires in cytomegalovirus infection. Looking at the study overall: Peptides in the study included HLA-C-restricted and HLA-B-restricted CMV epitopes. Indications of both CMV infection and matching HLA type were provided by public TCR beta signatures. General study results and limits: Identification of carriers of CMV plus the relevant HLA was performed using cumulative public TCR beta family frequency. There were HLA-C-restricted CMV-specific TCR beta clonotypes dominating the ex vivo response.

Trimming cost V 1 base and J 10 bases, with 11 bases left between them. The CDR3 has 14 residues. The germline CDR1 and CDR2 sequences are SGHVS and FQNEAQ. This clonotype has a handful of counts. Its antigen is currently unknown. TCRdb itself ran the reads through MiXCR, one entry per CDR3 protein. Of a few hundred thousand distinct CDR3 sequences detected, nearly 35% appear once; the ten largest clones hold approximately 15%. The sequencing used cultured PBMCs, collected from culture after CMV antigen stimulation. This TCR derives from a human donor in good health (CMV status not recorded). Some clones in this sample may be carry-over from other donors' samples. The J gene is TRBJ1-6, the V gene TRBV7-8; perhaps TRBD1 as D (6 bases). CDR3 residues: CASSLVRDKSPLHF. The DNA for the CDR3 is TGTGCCAGCAGCTTAGTTAGGGACAAATCACCCCTCCACTTT.